This T cell receptor (beta chain) was captured in a study of shared clonotypes between healthy human individuals. Measured with immunoSEQ multiplex PCR; TCRdb has only the in-frame clones, and not every one. The sample lists roughly 1,800,000 clones; about 95% were seen once. V lost 2 bases and J lost 5, with 10 bases in between. The CDR3 sequence is 13 residues long. CDR1 and CDR2 (germline): MNHEY, SVGAGI. The naive CD8 population came from CD45RO-negative cells selected for CCR7, without terminally differentiated effector memory CD45RA+ cells. Among the donors, all were Caucasian adults who lived in Nashville, Tennessee.

This chain connects TRBV6-5 to TRBJ2-7; D perhaps matches TRBD1 (5 bases). This TCR was sampled from a man between 18 and 29 years old in good health. Sequencing was done on a sample of naive CD8+ T cells sorted from blood. CDR3 loop: CASSYGGAHEQYF. The DNA for the CDR3 is TGTGCCAGCAGTTACGGTGGGGCACACGAGCAGTACTTC.